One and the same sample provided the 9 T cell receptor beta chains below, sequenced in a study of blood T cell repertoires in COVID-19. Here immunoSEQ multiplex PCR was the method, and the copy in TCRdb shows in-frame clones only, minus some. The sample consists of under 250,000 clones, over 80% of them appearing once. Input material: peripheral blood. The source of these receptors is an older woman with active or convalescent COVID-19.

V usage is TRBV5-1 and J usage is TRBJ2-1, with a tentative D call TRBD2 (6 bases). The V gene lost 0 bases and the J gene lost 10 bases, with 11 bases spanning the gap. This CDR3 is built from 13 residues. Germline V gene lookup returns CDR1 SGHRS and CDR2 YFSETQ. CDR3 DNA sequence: TGCGCCAGCAGCTTGGCCCCGGAGGGGGAGCAGTTCTTC. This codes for CASSLAPEGEQFF.

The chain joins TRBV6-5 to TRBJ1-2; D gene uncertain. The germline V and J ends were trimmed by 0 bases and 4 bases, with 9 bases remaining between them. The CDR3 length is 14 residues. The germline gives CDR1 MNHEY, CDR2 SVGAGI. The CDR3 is CASSYSADIYGYTF. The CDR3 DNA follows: TGTGCCAGCAGTTACTCGGCAGACATCTATGGCTACACCTTC.

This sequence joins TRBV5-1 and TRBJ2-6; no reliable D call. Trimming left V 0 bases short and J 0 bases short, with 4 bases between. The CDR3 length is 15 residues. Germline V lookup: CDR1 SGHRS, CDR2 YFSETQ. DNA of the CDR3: TGCGCCAGCAGCTTGGTAGTCTCTGGGGCCAACGTCCTGACTTTC. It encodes CASSLVVSGANVLTF.

The CDR3 loop is CASSGGAGGPLETQYF. CDR3 in DNA: TGTGCCAGCAGTGGAGGAGCGGGGGGGCCCCTAGAGACCCAGTACTTC. V usage is TRBV6-1 and J usage is TRBJ2-5; 10 bases align to TRBD2. Germline loops: CDR1 MNHNS, CDR2 SASEGT. Trimming took 4 bases from V and 4 from J; bases not matched to a gene: 9. The CDR3 is made up of 16 amino acids.

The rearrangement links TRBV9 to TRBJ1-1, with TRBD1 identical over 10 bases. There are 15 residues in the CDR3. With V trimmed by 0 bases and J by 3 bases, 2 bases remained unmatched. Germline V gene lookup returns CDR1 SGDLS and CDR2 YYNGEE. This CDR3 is CASSVEGQGYTEAFF. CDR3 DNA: TGTGCCAGCAGCGTAGAGGGACAGGGGTACACTGAAGCTTTCTTT. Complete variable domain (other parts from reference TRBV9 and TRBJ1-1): DSGVTQTPKHLITATGQRVTLRCSPRSGDLSVYWYQQSLDQGLQFLIQYYNGEERAKGNILERFSAQQFPDLHSELNLSSLELGDSALYFCASSVEGQGYTEAFFGQGTRLTVV.

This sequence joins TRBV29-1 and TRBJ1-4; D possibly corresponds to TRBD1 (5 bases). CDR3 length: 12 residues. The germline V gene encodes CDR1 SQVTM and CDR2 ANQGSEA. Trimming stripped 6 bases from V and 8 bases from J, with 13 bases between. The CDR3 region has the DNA TGCAGCGTCTGGACGGGGGGGGAAAAACTGTTTTTT. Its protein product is CSVWTGGEKLFF.

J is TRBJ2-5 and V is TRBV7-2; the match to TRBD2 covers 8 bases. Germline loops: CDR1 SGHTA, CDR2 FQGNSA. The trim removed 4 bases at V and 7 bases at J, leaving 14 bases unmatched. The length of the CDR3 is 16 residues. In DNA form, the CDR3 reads TGTGCCAGCAGCTCGAGGGTAGCGGGGTCCCTCGGGACCCAGTACTTC. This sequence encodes CASSSRVAGSLGTQYF. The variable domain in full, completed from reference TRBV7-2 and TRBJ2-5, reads GAGVSQSPSNKVTEKGKDVELRCDPISGHTALYWYRQSLGQGLEFLIYFQGNSAPDKSGLPSDRFSAERTGGSVSTLTIQRTQQEDSAVYLCASSSRVAGSLGTQYFGPGTRLLVL.

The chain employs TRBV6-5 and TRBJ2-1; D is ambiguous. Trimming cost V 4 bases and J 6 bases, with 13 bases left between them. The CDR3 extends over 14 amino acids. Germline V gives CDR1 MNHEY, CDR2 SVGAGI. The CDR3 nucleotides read TGTGCCAGCAGTTTCTCAAGCCCAATCAATGAGCAGTTCTTC. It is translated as CASSFSSPINEQFF.

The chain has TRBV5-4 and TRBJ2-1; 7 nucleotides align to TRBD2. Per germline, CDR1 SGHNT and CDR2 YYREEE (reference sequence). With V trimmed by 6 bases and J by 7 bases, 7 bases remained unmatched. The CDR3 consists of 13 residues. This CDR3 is CASTRTSLNEQFF. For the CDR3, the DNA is TGTGCCAGCACCCGGACTAGTTTGAATGAGCAGTTCTTC.